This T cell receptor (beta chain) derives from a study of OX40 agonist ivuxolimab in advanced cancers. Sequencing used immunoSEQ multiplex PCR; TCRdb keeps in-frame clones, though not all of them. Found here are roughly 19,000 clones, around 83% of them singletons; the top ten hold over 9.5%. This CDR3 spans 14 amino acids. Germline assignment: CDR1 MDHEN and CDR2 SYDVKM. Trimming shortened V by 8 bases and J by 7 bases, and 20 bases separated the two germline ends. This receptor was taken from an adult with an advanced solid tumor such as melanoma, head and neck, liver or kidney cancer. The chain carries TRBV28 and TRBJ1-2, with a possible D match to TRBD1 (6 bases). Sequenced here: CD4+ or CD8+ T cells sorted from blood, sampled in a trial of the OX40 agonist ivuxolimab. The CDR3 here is CASVPPDSMSGYTF. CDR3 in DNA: TGTGCCAGCGTCCCCCCGGACAGCATGAGTGGCTACACCTTC.